Listed below are T cell receptor beta chains from one sample, sequenced in a study of vaccination effects on CD4 cells after COVID-19. These TCRs are of unknown antigen specificity. Sequencing was performed with immunoSEQ multiplex PCR; in TCRdb, only in-frame clones are kept and a portion is missing. This table holds under 55,000 clones, about three quarters found once. Sequenced here: CD4+ T cells from PBMCs cultured with a peptide pool, sampled before COVID-19 vaccination. The receptors shown here come from a human donor who had a prior SARS-CoV-2 infection. The CDR3 runs from the conserved cysteine through the conserved F or W. A D gene is named only where the DNA matches it firmly. Clone size appears in some rows only: once, few, many, or a class for an expanded clone.

j_gene: TRBJ2-4
d_gene: TRBD2
abundance: -
v_gene: TRBV7-9
CDR3nt: TGTGCCAGCAGCTCTGGGGGGGTCCGAGCCAAAAACATTCAGTACTTC
CDR3aa: CASSSGGVRAKNIQYF

j_gene: TRBJ2-1
d_gene: TRBD2
abundance: -
v_gene: TRBV27
CDR3nt: TGTGCCAGCAGTTTGGTCCCTAGCGGGAGAGTGAACAATGAGCAGTTCTTC
CDR3aa: CASSLVPSGRVNNEQFF

j_gene: TRBJ2-7
d_gene: -
abundance: -
v_gene: TRBV11-1
CDR3nt: TGTGCCAGCAGCTTAGAAGGACGGCTGATCTCCTACGAGCAGTACTTC
CDR3aa: CASSLEGRLISYEQYF

j_gene: TRBJ2-6
d_gene: -
abundance: once
v_gene: TRBV18
CDR3nt: TGTGCCAGCTCACCCACAGGGTCCGGGGCCAACGTCCTGACTTTC
CDR3aa: CASSPTGSGANVLTF

j_gene: TRBJ1-2
d_gene: -
abundance: few
v_gene: TRBV3-1/TRBV3-2
CDR3nt: TGTGCCAGCAGCCAAGATTCTTCGGGCTATGGCTACACCTTC
CDR3aa: CASSQDSSGYGYTF

j_gene: TRBJ1-3
d_gene: -
abundance: -
v_gene: TRBV5-5
CDR3nt: TGTGCCAGCAGCTTGTATGACAACTCTGGAAACACCATATATTTT
CDR3aa: CASSLYDNSGNTIYF

j_gene: TRBJ2-3
d_gene: TRBD2
abundance: once
v_gene: TRBV9
CDR3nt: TGTGCCAGCAGCGTAGACGGACTAGCGGGGGCCACAGATACGCAGTATTTT
CDR3aa: CASSVDGLAGATDTQYF

j_gene: TRBJ1-2
d_gene: TRBD1
abundance: few
v_gene: TRBV7-9
CDR3nt: TGTGCCAGCAGCAAGGGGACAGGGGGCGCATTTGGCTATGGCTACACCTTC
CDR3aa: CASSKGTGGAFGYGYTF

j_gene: TRBJ2-1
d_gene: -
abundance: -
v_gene: TRBV7-2
CDR3nt: TGTGCCAGCAGGAACCTTTGGCGGGGCAGGCTTTACAATGAGCAGTTCTTC
CDR3aa: CASRNLWRGRLYNEQFF

j_gene: TRBJ2-3
d_gene: TRBD2
abundance: -
v_gene: TRBV7-3
CDR3nt: TGTGCCAGCAGCTTAGCGGGGGAAACCACAGATACGCAGTATTTT
CDR3aa: CASSLAGETTDTQYF

j_gene: TRBJ2-7
d_gene: TRBD2
abundance: -
v_gene: TRBV5-1
CDR3nt: TGCGCCAGCAGCTTGGTACTAGCGGGGGTGGGGGAGCAGTACTTC
CDR3aa: CASSLVLAGVGEQYF

j_gene: TRBJ1-2
d_gene: -
abundance: once
v_gene: TRBV19
CDR3nt: TGTGCCAGTAGTATAGGGGTCGGCAGGGGAGATGGCTACACCTTC
CDR3aa: CASSIGVGRGDGYTF

j_gene: TRBJ1-2
d_gene: TRBD1
abundance: few
v_gene: TRBV24-1
CDR3nt: TGTGCCACCAGTGATGGGGGAATCCGGGACAGTCCTGGCTACACCTTC
CDR3aa: CATSDGGIRDSPGYTF

j_gene: TRBJ2-3
d_gene: TRBD2
abundance: -
v_gene: TRBV9
CDR3nt: TGTGCCAGCAACGGAGGACTAGCGGGGGGGGATACGCAGTATTTT
CDR3aa: CASNGGLAGGDTQYF

j_gene: TRBJ2-7
d_gene: -
abundance: -
v_gene: TRBV6-5
CDR3nt: TGTGCCAGCAGTTACTCGCCACAGGGAGGCTACGAGCAGTACTTC
CDR3aa: CASSYSPQGGYEQYF

j_gene: TRBJ2-7
d_gene: -
abundance: -
v_gene: TRBV29-1
CDR3nt: TGCAGCGTTGAATGGGCAGGGCACTACGAGCAGTACTTC
CDR3aa: CSVEWAGHYEQYF

j_gene: TRBJ1-1
d_gene: -
abundance: once
v_gene: TRBV10-3
CDR3nt: TGTGCCATCAGGGTCAACAGGGACACAAACACTGAAGCTTTCTTT
CDR3aa: CAIRVNRDTNTEAFF

j_gene: TRBJ1-2
d_gene: -
abundance: -
v_gene: TRBV19
CDR3nt: TGTGCCAGTAACCGAGGCGGGGATGGAGGCTACACCTTC
CDR3aa: CASNRGGDGGYTF

j_gene: TRBJ2-3
d_gene: -
abundance: -
v_gene: TRBV3-1/TRBV3-2
CDR3nt: TGTGCCAGCAGCCAAGATAGTGGAGATACGCAGTATTTT
CDR3aa: CASSQDSGDTQYF

j_gene: TRBJ1-6
d_gene: -
abundance: -
v_gene: TRBV7-8
CDR3nt: TGTGCCAGCAGCTTAGAATTTGATTATTCACCCCTCCACTTT
CDR3aa: CASSLEFDYSPLHF

j_gene: TRBJ2-5
d_gene: TRBD2
abundance: -
v_gene: TRBV7-9
CDR3nt: TGTGCCAGCAGCTTTCTGCGGGGGGGGTACCAAGAGACCCAGTACTTC
CDR3aa: CASSFLRGGYQETQYF

j_gene: TRBJ1-5
d_gene: -
abundance: few
v_gene: TRBV15
CDR3nt: TGTGCCACCAGCTTAGCTGTCAAAAATCAGCCCCAGCATTTT
CDR3aa: CATSLAVKNQPQHF

j_gene: TRBJ2-2
d_gene: -
abundance: -
v_gene: TRBV7-9
CDR3nt: TGTGCCAGCAGCTTAATAGACGCCGGGGAGCTGTTTTTT
CDR3aa: CASSLIDAGELFF

j_gene: TRBJ2-3
d_gene: -
abundance: -
v_gene: TRBV19
CDR3nt: TGTGCCAGTAGTACAGGGACCGTGGGGGCCACAGATACGCAGTATTTT
CDR3aa: CASSTGTVGATDTQYF

j_gene: TRBJ2-5
d_gene: TRBD1
abundance: -
v_gene: TRBV16
CDR3nt: TGTGCCAGCAGCCAAAGTAGAGGGGGCGGTACTGGAGAGACCCAGTACTTC
CDR3aa: CASSQSRGGGTGETQYF

j_gene: TRBJ2-3
d_gene: -
abundance: -
v_gene: TRBV2
CDR3nt: TGTGCCAGCAGTGCCCTAGTCATCACAGATACGCAGTATTTT
CDR3aa: CASSALVITDTQYF

j_gene: TRBJ1-5
d_gene: -
abundance: -
v_gene: TRBV20-1
CDR3nt: TGCAGTGCTAGTGGCCGGGACAACCGTTATAGCAATCAGCCCCAGCATTTT
CDR3aa: CSASGRDNRYSNQPQHF

j_gene: TRBJ2-1
d_gene: -
abundance: -
v_gene: TRBV21-1
CDR3nt: TGTGCCAGCAGCAAAGGGAGGGGACTAGCGGGAGGGCGCCCCTACAATGAGCAGTTCTTC
CDR3aa: CASSKGRGLAGGRPYNEQFF

j_gene: TRBJ1-1
d_gene: -
abundance: -
v_gene: TRBV10-3
CDR3nt: TGTGCCATCAGCTCCCAGGGGCTTGGGCGAGAAGCTTTCTTT
CDR3aa: CAISSQGLGREAFF

j_gene: TRBJ2-5
d_gene: -
abundance: -
v_gene: TRBV3-1/TRBV3-2
CDR3nt: TGTGCCAGCAGCCAACAGAGGGCCGAGACCCAGTACTTC
CDR3aa: CASSQQRAETQYF

j_gene: TRBJ2-2
d_gene: -
abundance: -
v_gene: TRBV5-1
CDR3nt: TGCGCCAGCAGCCACGGCCGGAGTGCCACCGGGGAGCTGTTTTTT
CDR3aa: CASSHGRSATGELFF

j_gene: TRBJ2-7
d_gene: TRBD1
abundance: -
v_gene: TRBV10-3
CDR3nt: TGTGCCATCAGAGCCGGGACAGATAATGGCGAGCAGTACTTC
CDR3aa: CAIRAGTDNGEQYF

j_gene: TRBJ2-7
d_gene: -
abundance: -
v_gene: TRBV21-1
CDR3nt: TGTGCCAGCAGCAAAGGGCCAGCCTCCTCCTACGAGCAGTACTTC
CDR3aa: CASSKGPASSYEQYF

j_gene: TRBJ1-4
d_gene: TRBD1
abundance: -
v_gene: TRBV5-4
CDR3nt: TGTGCCAGCAGCAAAACAGGGGTGGATGAAAAACTGTTTTTT
CDR3aa: CASSKTGVDEKLFF

j_gene: TRBJ2-7
d_gene: -
abundance: once
v_gene: TRBV20-1
CDR3nt: TGCAGTGCTACTCTTTACGCCGAGCAGTACTTC
CDR3aa: CSATLYAEQYF

j_gene: TRBJ1-1
d_gene: TRBD1
abundance: -
v_gene: TRBV9
CDR3nt: TGTGCCAGCAGCGTAACAATGGACAGGGTGACTGAAGCTTTCTTT
CDR3aa: CASSVTMDRVTEAFF

j_gene: TRBJ2-3
d_gene: -
abundance: -
v_gene: TRBV15
CDR3nt: TGTGCCACAAGCTCCCTGGCGGGGACAGATACGCAGTATTTT
CDR3aa: CATSSLAGTDTQYF

j_gene: TRBJ2-1
d_gene: -
abundance: once
v_gene: TRBV19
CDR3nt: TGTGCCAGTAGTATAGATCAGACTAGTCTGCGGGAGCAGTTCTTC
CDR3aa: CASSIDQTSLREQFF

j_gene: TRBJ1-1
d_gene: -
abundance: -
v_gene: TRBV3-1/TRBV3-2
CDR3nt: TGTGCCAGCAGCCCAACCTGGTGGGGCAGGGGCTTGGAAGCTTTCTTT
CDR3aa: CASSPTWWGRGLEAFF

j_gene: TRBJ2-1
d_gene: -
abundance: -
v_gene: TRBV28
CDR3nt: TGTGCCAGCAGCCTACAGGGCGAGCAGTTCTTC
CDR3aa: CASSLQGEQFF

j_gene: TRBJ2-3
d_gene: TRBD2
abundance: -
v_gene: TRBV28
CDR3nt: TGTGCCAGCAGTGTAAGACTAGCGGGACGCACAGATACGCAGTATTTT
CDR3aa: CASSVRLAGRTDTQYF

j_gene: TRBJ1-1
d_gene: -
abundance: -
v_gene: TRBV3-1/TRBV3-2
CDR3nt: TGTGCCAGCAGCCAAGTTGCGGGGACTGAAGCTTTCTTT
CDR3aa: CASSQVAGTEAFF

j_gene: TRBJ1-1
d_gene: -
abundance: -
v_gene: TRBV20-1
CDR3nt: TGCAGTAGCGCTCCTGAAGCTTTCTTT
CDR3aa: CSSAPEAFF

j_gene: TRBJ2-5
d_gene: -
abundance: -
v_gene: TRBV7-9
CDR3nt: TGTGCCAGCAGCTTAGGGGGGTTGGAGGAGACCCAGTACTTC
CDR3aa: CASSLGGLEETQYF

j_gene: TRBJ1-2
d_gene: -
abundance: once
v_gene: TRBV3-1/TRBV3-2
CDR3nt: TGTGCCAGCAGCCAAATGATAACACCGGGGGACTATGGCTACACCTTC
CDR3aa: CASSQMITPGDYGYTF

j_gene: TRBJ1-2
d_gene: -
abundance: few
v_gene: TRBV5-1
CDR3nt: TGCGCCAGCAGCTTGTTAGGGGGAGGGAACTATGGCTACACCTTC
CDR3aa: CASSLLGGGNYGYTF

j_gene: TRBJ2-7
d_gene: -
abundance: -
v_gene: TRBV9
CDR3nt: TGTGCCAGCAGCGTAGATCCCATCTCCTACGAGCAGTACTTC
CDR3aa: CASSVDPISYEQYF

j_gene: TRBJ2-7
d_gene: -
abundance: -
v_gene: TRBV10-3
CDR3nt: TGTGCCATCAGAGGGGGACGAGGACAGAGCTCCTACGAGCAGTACTTC
CDR3aa: CAIRGGRGQSSYEQYF

j_gene: TRBJ2-2
d_gene: -
abundance: once
v_gene: TRBV9
CDR3nt: TGTGCCAGCAGCGTAGAATTGGGGACCGGGGAGCTGTTTTTT
CDR3aa: CASSVELGTGELFF

j_gene: TRBJ1-3
d_gene: -
abundance: -
v_gene: TRBV5-1
CDR3nt: TGCGCCAGCAGCTTCGGGACTGGGAACTCTGGAAACACCATATATTTT
CDR3aa: CASSFGTGNSGNTIYF

j_gene: TRBJ1-4
d_gene: -
abundance: -
v_gene: TRBV11-2
CDR3nt: TGTGCCAGCAGCTTAGACACGGTTGAAAAACTGTTTTTT
CDR3aa: CASSLDTVEKLFF

j_gene: TRBJ2-7
d_gene: -
abundance: -
v_gene: TRBV2
CDR3nt: TGTGCCAGCAGGCGGGGAGGGGGGCGGGTTGTAGACGAGCAGTACTTC
CDR3aa: CASRRGGGRVVDEQYF

j_gene: TRBJ2-5
d_gene: TRBD2
abundance: -
v_gene: TRBV3-1/TRBV3-2
CDR3nt: TGTGCCAGCAGCCAGGGACTAGCGGGCGGGGAGACCCAGTACTTC
CDR3aa: CASSQGLAGGETQYF

j_gene: TRBJ1-4
d_gene: -
abundance: -
v_gene: TRBV30
CDR3nt: TGTGCCTGGAGTCCGGACCTTTCTTGGGGTGAAAAACTGTTTTTT
CDR3aa: CAWSPDLSWGEKLFF

j_gene: TRBJ2-1
d_gene: TRBD2
abundance: -
v_gene: TRBV10-3
CDR3nt: TGTGCCATCGCACGACTAGCGGATAACAATGAGCAGTTCTTC
CDR3aa: CAIARLADNNEQFF

j_gene: TRBJ1-2
d_gene: -
abundance: few
v_gene: TRBV5-6
CDR3nt: TGTGCCAGCAGCTTGCTGGAGGCGGGGAACTATGGCTACACCTTC
CDR3aa: CASSLLEAGNYGYTF

j_gene: TRBJ1-1
d_gene: -
abundance: once
v_gene: TRBV29-1
CDR3nt: TGCAGCGTTGAGGGCAGGGGTGGAGGGAACACTGAAGCTTTCTTT
CDR3aa: CSVEGRGGGNTEAFF

j_gene: TRBJ2-3
d_gene: TRBD2
abundance: -
v_gene: TRBV6-1
CDR3nt: TGTGCCAGCAGTGAACACGGGGGAGCGGGAGGGGCAGATACGCAGTATTTT
CDR3aa: CASSEHGGAGGADTQYF

j_gene: TRBJ2-5
d_gene: -
abundance: -
v_gene: TRBV5-1
CDR3nt: TGCGCCAGCAGCAGATACAGGGTTGAAGAGACCCAGTACTTC
CDR3aa: CASSRYRVEETQYF

j_gene: TRBJ1-1
d_gene: -
abundance: -
v_gene: TRBV4-1
CDR3nt: TGCGCCAGCAGCCAAGGCCCAGCGTTTTTCCCTGAAGCTTTCTTT
CDR3aa: CASSQGPAFFPEAFF